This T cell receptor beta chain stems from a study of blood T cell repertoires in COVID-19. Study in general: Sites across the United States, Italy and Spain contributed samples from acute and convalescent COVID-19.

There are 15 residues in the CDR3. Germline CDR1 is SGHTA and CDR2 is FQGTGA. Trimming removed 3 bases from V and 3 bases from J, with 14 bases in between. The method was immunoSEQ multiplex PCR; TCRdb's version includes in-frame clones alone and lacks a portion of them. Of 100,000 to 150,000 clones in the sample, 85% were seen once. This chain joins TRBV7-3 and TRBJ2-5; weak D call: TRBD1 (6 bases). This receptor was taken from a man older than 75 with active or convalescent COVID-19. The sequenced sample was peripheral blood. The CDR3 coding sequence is TGTGCCAGCAGCTTTTCAGGGGCGCCGGAAGAGACCCAGTACTTC. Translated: CASSFSGAPEETQYF.